This T cell receptor (beta chain) was obtained from a study of response to subunit inactivated influenza vaccine. Study-wide results and caveats: Authors suggested each seasonal influenza vaccination recruits few new T cells.

One entry per CDR3 protein results from TCRdb running MiXCR on the RT-PCR reads. The table has over 450,000 distinct CDR3 sequences, approximately 13% seen once; the top ten hold roughly 13%. Details on this clonotype: Its specificity is unknown.

Germline assignment: CDR1 LGHDT and CDR2 YNNKEL (reference sequence). The CDR3 loop spans 16 amino acids. The ends were cut back, 1 base at V and 3 bases at J, with 14 bases in the middle. The sample in question was PBMCs from blood, obtained 40 to 50 days after vaccination. This sequence was found in a man aged 50-59 years who received an inactivated influenza vaccine. This chain connects TRBV3-1 to TRBJ2-3; D is uncertain. CDR3 in amino acids: CASSQVTLGATDTQYF. CDR3 DNA: TGTGCCAGCAGCCAAGTAACCCTAGGTGCAACAGATACGCAGTATTTT.